The rows below give T cell receptor beta chains drawn from one sample of a study of T cell responses to AZD1222 COVID-19 vaccine. Only in-frame clones appear in the TCRdb table, and some are missing; sequencing was by immunoSEQ multiplex PCR. The table shows about 84,000 clones, with 70% to 90% occurring only once. The sequencing here drew on peripheral blood, taken 28 days after the second AZD1222 dose. These receptors were collected from an adult who received the AZD1222 COVID-19 vaccine. CDR3s include the opening cysteine and the closing phenylalanine or tryptophan. D genes are given only for firm matches. Not all rows give a size; the values are once, few, many and, for expanded clones, a class.

V: TRBV20-1; size: -; D: -; J: TRBJ1-5; DNA: TGCAGTGCTAGTAGGGAGTGGAGCAATCAGCCCCAGCATTTT; CDR3: CSASREWSNQPQHF
V: TRBV7-9; size: -; D: TRBD2; J: TRBJ2-3; DNA: TGTGCCAGCAGCTTAGCGCTATCTAGCGGGGGACCGTACACAGATACGCAGTATTTT; CDR3: CASSLALSSGGPYTDTQYF
V: TRBV18; size: once; D: TRBD1; J: TRBJ1-4; DNA: TGTGCCAGCTCAATTTATCCGGGACAGAGAGGAGGTAGTGAAAAACTGTTTTTT; CDR3: CASSIYPGQRGGSEKLFF
V: TRBV2; size: -; D: TRBD2; J: TRBJ2-1; DNA: TGTGCCAGCGTGCCCGGGACTAGCTGGTCTAATGAGCAGTTCTTC; CDR3: CASVPGTSWSNEQFF
V: TRBV7-9; size: -; D: TRBD1; J: TRBJ1-5; DNA: TGTGCCAGCAGCTTAGGAGGCAGGGGGCGCGGAAATCAGCCCCAGCATTTT; CDR3: CASSLGGRGRGNQPQHF
V: TRBV9; size: -; D: -; J: TRBJ1-6; DNA: TGTGCCAGCAGCGTAGCTACGGCAGTTGGGAATTCACCCCTCCACTTT; CDR3: CASSVATAVGNSPLHF
V: TRBV19; size: -; D: -; J: TRBJ1-3; DNA: TGTGCCAGTAGTACGGACAGTGCTGGAAACACCATATATTTT; CDR3: CASSTDSAGNTIYF
V: TRBV12-3/TRBV12-4; size: -; D: -; J: TRBJ1-4; DNA: TGTGCCAGCAGTTTAGGACAGAGAGAAAAACTGTTTTTT; CDR3: CASSLGQREKLFF
V: TRBV27; size: -; D: TRBD1; J: TRBJ2-3; DNA: TGTGCCAGCAGTTTATTGACCATTGAGGTTACAGGGGGCACAGATACGCAGTATTTT; CDR3: CASSLLTIEVTGGTDTQYF
V: TRBV3-1/TRBV3-2; size: -; D: TRBD1; J: TRBJ1-6; DNA: TGTGCCAGCAGCCAAGATTTGGCAGGGGGTGGTTCACCCCTCCACTTT; CDR3: CASSQDLAGGGSPLHF
V: TRBV6-5; size: few; D: TRBD2; J: TRBJ2-5; DNA: TGTGCCAGCAGATTCCTCAGGACTAGCGGGGAGACCCAGTACTTC; CDR3: CASRFLRTSGETQYF
V: TRBV27; size: -; D: -; J: TRBJ1-6; DNA: TGTGCCAGCAGTTTCAGGGCTGTGTCAAGCTCCTATAATTCACCCCTCCACTTT; CDR3: CASSFRAVSSSYNSPLHF
V: TRBV11-2; size: -; D: -; J: TRBJ1-1; DNA: TGTGCCAGCAGCCCCGACATATCTGGGGATGACACTGAAGCTTTCTTT; CDR3: CASSPDISGDDTEAFF
V: TRBV5-4; size: few; D: -; J: TRBJ1-2; DNA: TGTGCCAGCAGCTTTGGAACAGTGTCCGGGTTAAGCGAATCTAACTATGGCTACACCTTC; CDR3: CASSFGTVSGLSESNYGYTF
V: TRBV10-3; size: -; D: -; J: TRBJ2-1; DNA: TGTGCCATCAGCGGGCCTAGCACCTACAATGAGCAGTTCTTC; CDR3: CAISGPSTYNEQFF
V: TRBV7-9; size: -; D: -; J: TRBJ1-1; DNA: TGTGCCAGCAGCTTAGCTCACGGGAACACTGAAGCTTTCTTT; CDR3: CASSLAHGNTEAFF
V: TRBV9; size: -; D: -; J: TRBJ2-3; DNA: TGTGCCAGCAGCCTAGGGGAGCTTTCCACAGATACGCAGTATTTT; CDR3: CASSLGELSTDTQYF
V: TRBV5-1; size: once; D: -; J: TRBJ1-1; DNA: TGCGCCAGCAGCTTGAGATTAGGGGACCGCGAAGCTTTCTTT; CDR3: CASSLRLGDREAFF
V: TRBV7-9; size: -; D: TRBD1; J: TRBJ2-7; DNA: TGTGCCAGCAGCCACGGGACAGGGCACGAGCAGTACTTC; CDR3: CASSHGTGHEQYF
V: TRBV19; size: once; D: TRBD1; J: TRBJ1-2; DNA: TGTGCCAGTAGCCCTGGGGGACAGGCGTATAACTATGGCTACACCTTC; CDR3: CASSPGGQAYNYGYTF
V: TRBV29-1; size: -; D: -; J: TRBJ2-7; DNA: TGCAGCGTTAGCGTAGATTACGACACGCAGGGCTCTGCCTACGAGCAGTACTTC; CDR3: CSVSVDYDTQGSAYEQYF
V: TRBV7-2; size: -; D: TRBD2; J: TRBJ2-3; DNA: TGTGCCAGCAGCTTAGGGATAGCGGGGGCCCACGGAGATACGCAGTATTTT; CDR3: CASSLGIAGAHGDTQYF
V: TRBV5-1; size: -; D: TRBD2; J: TRBJ2-5; DNA: TGCGCCAGCAAGAGCGGGACTAGCGGAGAGACCCAGTACTTC; CDR3: CASKSGTSGETQYF
V: TRBV3-1/TRBV3-2; size: -; D: -; J: TRBJ1-5; DNA: TGTGCCAGCAGCCAAGAGATCAATCAGCCCCAGCATTTT; CDR3: CASSQEINQPQHF
V: TRBV3-1/TRBV3-2; size: -; D: TRBD2; J: TRBJ2-5; DNA: TGTGCCAGCAGCCAAGCGGGGGGGATTCGGGAGACCCAGTACTTC; CDR3: CASSQAGGIRETQYF
V: TRBV19; size: -; D: -; J: TRBJ1-4; DNA: TGTGCCAGAGTACGGGTGGGGAACGCAACTAATGAAAAACTGTTTTTT; CDR3: CARVRVGNATNEKLFF
V: TRBV28; size: -; D: -; J: TRBJ2-7; DNA: TGTGCCAGCAGGGGTTGGGGCGAGCAGTACTTC; CDR3: CASRGWGEQYF
V: TRBV25-1; size: -; D: -; J: TRBJ2-3; DNA: TGTGCCAGCAGTGGTACAGGCAGAAGGGTTAGCACAGATACGCAGTATTTT; CDR3: CASSGTGRRVSTDTQYF
V: TRBV13; size: few; D: -; J: TRBJ2-3; DNA: TGTGCCAGCACCGAGCCCGACACGGATACGCAGTATTTT; CDR3: CASTEPDTDTQYF
V: TRBV4-1; size: -; D: -; J: TRBJ2-3; DNA: TGCGCCAGCAGCCAAGGGGCACATACTAGCACAGATACGCAGTATTTT; CDR3: CASSQGAHTSTDTQYF
V: TRBV6-6; size: medium-sized; D: -; J: TRBJ2-3; DNA: TGTGCCAGCAGTTACTCGAAGGGGGGCGGAGAAACGCAGTATTTT; CDR3: CASSYSKGGGETQYF
V: TRBV28; size: few; D: TRBD1; J: TRBJ2-1; DNA: TGTGCCAGCAGTGTAGGGACAGGGGGCTACAATGAGCAGTTCTTC; CDR3: CASSVGTGGYNEQFF
V: TRBV28; size: -; D: -; J: TRBJ1-6; DNA: TGTGCCAGCAGTTTGGACTTAGCTGGATCACCCCTCCACTTT; CDR3: CASSLDLAGSPLHF
V: TRBV18; size: -; D: TRBD1; J: TRBJ1-6; DNA: TGTGCCAGCTCACCGGGACAGCGATATAATTCACCCCTCCACTTT; CDR3: CASSPGQRYNSPLHF
V: TRBV6-2/TRBV6-3; size: -; D: -; J: TRBJ1-5; DNA: TGTGCCAGCAGTTACCCGACAGGCAGCAATCAGCCCCAGCATTTT; CDR3: CASSYPTGSNQPQHF
V: TRBV14; size: -; D: -; J: TRBJ2-5; DNA: TGTGCCAGCAGCTGGGGAGGAGAGACCCAGTACTTC; CDR3: CASSWGGETQYF
V: TRBV27; size: -; D: TRBD1; J: TRBJ1-5; DNA: TGTGCCAGCAGACGAACAGGGGGCGGTCAGCCCCAGCATTTT; CDR3: CASRRTGGGQPQHF
V: TRBV28; size: -; D: -; J: TRBJ2-7; DNA: TGTGCCAGCGAAGGACAGCTTTACGAGCAGTACTTC; CDR3: CASEGQLYEQYF
V: TRBV10-3; size: -; D: -; J: TRBJ2-5; DNA: TGTGCCACGGGACTGAACCAAGAGACCCAGTACTTC; CDR3: CATGLNQETQYF
V: TRBV2; size: -; D: -; J: TRBJ2-3; DNA: TGTGCCAGCAGTGAAGCGCGAGGGATCACAGATACGCAGTATTTT; CDR3: CASSEARGITDTQYF
V: TRBV7-8; size: -; D: -; J: TRBJ1-2; DNA: TGTGCCAGCAGCTTAGTTCAGGGGACGGGTGGCTACACCTTC; CDR3: CASSLVQGTGGYTF
V: TRBV5-1; size: -; D: -; J: TRBJ2-7; DNA: TGCGCCAGCGGCCATGACGGCCCCTACGAGCAGTACTTC; CDR3: CASGHDGPYEQYF
V: TRBV30; size: -; D: -; J: TRBJ1-6; DNA: TGTGCCTGGCGGGGAGGGTCACCCCTCCACTTT; CDR3: CAWRGGSPLHF
V: TRBV12-3/TRBV12-4; size: -; D: -; J: TRBJ2-2; DNA: TGTGCCAGCAGTTTAGGGTCAACCGGGGAGCTGTTTTTT; CDR3: CASSLGSTGELFF
V: TRBV27; size: medium-sized; D: TRBD1; J: TRBJ1-6; DNA: TGTGCCAGCAGTTCGAGACAGGGTTCTTCACCCCTCCACTTT; CDR3: CASSSRQGSSPLHF
V: TRBV5-4; size: -; D: TRBD2; J: TRBJ2-5; DNA: TGTGCCAGCAGCCCAGGGCCCGGGACTAGCGTCAGAGAGACCCAGTACTTC; CDR3: CASSPGPGTSVRETQYF